The present T cell receptor (beta chain) was sequenced within a study of OX40 agonist ivuxolimab in advanced cancers. Sequencing used immunoSEQ multiplex PCR; TCRdb keeps in-frame clones, though not all of them. The sample yields about 20,000 clones, around nine tenths seen once. The V gene lost 5 bases and the J gene lost 12 bases, with 4 bases spanning the gap. The CDR3 contains 8 residues. Germline loops: CDR1 SEHNR, CDR2 FQNEAQ (reference sequence). The material was CD4+ or CD8+ T cells sorted from blood, obtained in a trial of the OX40 agonist ivuxolimab. The chain joins TRBV7-9 to TRBJ1-2; D remains ambiguous. The receptor comes from an adult with an advanced solid tumor such as melanoma, head and neck, liver or kidney cancer. The CDR3 protein is CASSQDTF. The CDR3 nucleotides are TGTGCCAGCAGCCAGGACACCTTC.